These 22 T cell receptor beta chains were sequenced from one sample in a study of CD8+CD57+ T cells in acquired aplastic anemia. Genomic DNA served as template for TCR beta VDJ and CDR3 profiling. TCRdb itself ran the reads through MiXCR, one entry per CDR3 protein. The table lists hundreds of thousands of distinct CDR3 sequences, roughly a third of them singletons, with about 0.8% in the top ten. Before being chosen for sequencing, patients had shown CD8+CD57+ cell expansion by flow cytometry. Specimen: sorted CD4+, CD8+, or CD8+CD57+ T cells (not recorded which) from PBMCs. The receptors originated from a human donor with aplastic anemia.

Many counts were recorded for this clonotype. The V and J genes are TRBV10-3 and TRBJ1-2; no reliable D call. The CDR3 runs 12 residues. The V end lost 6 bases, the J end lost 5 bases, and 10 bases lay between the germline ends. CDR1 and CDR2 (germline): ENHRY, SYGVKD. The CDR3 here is CAIRAIGYGYTF. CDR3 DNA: TGTGCCATCAGGGCCATTGGGTATGGCTACACCTTC.

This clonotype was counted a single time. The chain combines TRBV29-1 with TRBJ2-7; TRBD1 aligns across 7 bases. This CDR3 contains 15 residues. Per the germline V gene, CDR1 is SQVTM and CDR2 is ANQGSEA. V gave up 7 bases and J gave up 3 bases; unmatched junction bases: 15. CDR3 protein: CSADRDTAGGYEQYF. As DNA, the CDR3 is TGCAGCGCCGACCGGGACACCGCAGGGGGCTACGAGCAGTACTTC.

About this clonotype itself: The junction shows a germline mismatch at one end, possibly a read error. The CDR3 sequence: CASSYHTNTEAFF. In DNA form, the CDR3 reads TGTGCCAGCAGTTACCACACCAACACTGAAGCTTTCTTT. The chain has TRBV10-3 and TRBJ1-1; D is unclear. The CDR3 has 13 amino acids. Per germline, CDR1 ENHRY and CDR2 SYGVKD.

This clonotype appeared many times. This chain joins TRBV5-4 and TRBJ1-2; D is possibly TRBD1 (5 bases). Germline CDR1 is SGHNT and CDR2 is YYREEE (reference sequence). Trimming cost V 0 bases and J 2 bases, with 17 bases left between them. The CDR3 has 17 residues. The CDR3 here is CASSLDLHSEGNYGYTF. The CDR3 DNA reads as TGTGCCAGCAGCTTGGATTTGCACAGTGAGGGGAACTATGGCTACACCTTC.

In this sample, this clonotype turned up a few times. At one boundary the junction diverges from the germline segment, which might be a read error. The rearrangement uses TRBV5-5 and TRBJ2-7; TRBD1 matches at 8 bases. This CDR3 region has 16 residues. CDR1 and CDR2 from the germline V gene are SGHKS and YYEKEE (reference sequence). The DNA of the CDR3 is TGTGCCAGCCGCTTGGCCGGACAGGGAAGGACCTACGAGCAGTACTTC. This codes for CASRLAGQGRTYEQYF.

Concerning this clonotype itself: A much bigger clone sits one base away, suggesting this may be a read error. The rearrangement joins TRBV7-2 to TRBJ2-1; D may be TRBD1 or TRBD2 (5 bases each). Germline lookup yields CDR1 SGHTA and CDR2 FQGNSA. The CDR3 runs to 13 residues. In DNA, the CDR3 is TGTGCCAGCAGCTTTTCTAGGCTGGGGGAGCAGCTCTTC. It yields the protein CASSFSRLGEQLF.

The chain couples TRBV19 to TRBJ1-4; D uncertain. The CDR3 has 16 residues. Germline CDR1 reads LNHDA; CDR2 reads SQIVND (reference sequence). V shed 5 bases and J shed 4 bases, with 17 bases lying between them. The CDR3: CASSHTWTSINEKLFF. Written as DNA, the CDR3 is TGTGCCAGTAGTCATACCTGGACCTCAATTAATGAAAAACTGTTTTTT.

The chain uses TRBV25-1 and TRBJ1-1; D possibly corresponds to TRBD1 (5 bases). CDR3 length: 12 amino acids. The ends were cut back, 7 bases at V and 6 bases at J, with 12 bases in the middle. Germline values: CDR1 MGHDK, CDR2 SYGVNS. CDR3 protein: CASNTGRAEAFF. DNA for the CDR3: TGTGCCAGCAATACAGGAAGGGCTGAAGCTTTCTTT.

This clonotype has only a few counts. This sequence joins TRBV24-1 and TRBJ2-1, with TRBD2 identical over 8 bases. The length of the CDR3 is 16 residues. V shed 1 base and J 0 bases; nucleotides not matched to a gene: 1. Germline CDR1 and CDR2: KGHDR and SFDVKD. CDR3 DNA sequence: TGTGCCACCAGTGATTTTGCGGGGGGCTCCTACAATGAGCAGTTCTTC. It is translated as CATSDFAGGSYNEQFF.

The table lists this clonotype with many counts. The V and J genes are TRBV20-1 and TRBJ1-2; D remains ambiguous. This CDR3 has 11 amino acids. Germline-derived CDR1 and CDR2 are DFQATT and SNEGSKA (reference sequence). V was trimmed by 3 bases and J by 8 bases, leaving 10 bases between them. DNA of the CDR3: TGCAGTGCTAGTTCTTTCGGGGGCTACACCTTC. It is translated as CSASSFGGYTF.

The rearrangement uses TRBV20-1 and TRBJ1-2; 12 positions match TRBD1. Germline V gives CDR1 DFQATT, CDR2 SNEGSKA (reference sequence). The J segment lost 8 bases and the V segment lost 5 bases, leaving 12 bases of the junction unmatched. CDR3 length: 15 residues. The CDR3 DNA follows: TGCAGTGCTTTTGAAACCGGGACAGGGGGCGGAGGCTACACCTTC. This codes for CSAFETGTGGGGYTF.

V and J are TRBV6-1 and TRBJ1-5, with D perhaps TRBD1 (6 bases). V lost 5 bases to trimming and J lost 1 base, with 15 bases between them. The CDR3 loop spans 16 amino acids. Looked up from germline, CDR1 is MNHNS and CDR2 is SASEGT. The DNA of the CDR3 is TGTGCCAGCAGTCGACCTAGGACAGAGAGCAATCAGCCCCAGCATTTT. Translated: CASSRPRTESNQPQHF.

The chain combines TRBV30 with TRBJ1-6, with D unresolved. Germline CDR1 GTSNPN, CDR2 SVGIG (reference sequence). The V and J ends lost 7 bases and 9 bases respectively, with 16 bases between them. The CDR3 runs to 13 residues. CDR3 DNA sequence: TGTGCCTCAAATGACTTCGCTGTTTCACCCCTCCACTTT. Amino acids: CASNDFAVSPLHF.

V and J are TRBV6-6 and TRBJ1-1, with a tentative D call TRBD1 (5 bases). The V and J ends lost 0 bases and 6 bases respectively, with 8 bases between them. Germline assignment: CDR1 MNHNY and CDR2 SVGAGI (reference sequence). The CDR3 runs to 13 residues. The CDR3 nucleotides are TGTGCCAGCAGTTACTCTCAGGGCGCTGAAGCTTTCTTT. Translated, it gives CASSYSQGAEAFF.

CDR3 residues: CTVSDSDRGYEQYF. The DNA of the CDR3 is TGTACCGTCAGTGATTCCGACAGGGGTTACGAGCAGTACTTC. V gene TRBV10-3 combines with J gene TRBJ2-7, with 8 bases fitting TRBD1. The germline V gene has CDR1 ENHRY and CDR2 SYGVKD. The CDR3 contains 14 residues.

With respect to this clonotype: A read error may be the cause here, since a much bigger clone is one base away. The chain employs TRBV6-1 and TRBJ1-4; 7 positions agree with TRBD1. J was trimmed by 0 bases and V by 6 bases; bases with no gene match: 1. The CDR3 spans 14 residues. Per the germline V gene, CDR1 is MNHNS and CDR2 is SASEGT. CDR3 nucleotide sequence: TGTGCCAGCAGGGACAGGTCAACTAATGAAAAACTGTTTTTT. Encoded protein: CASRDRSTNEKLFF.

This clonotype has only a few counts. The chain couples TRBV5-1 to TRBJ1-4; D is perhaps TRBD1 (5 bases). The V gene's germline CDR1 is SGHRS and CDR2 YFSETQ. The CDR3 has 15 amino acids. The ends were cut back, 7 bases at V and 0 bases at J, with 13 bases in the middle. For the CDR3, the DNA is TGCGCCAGCCAACCAGGGATAGCAACTAATGAAAAACTGTTTTTT. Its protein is CASQPGIATNEKLFF.

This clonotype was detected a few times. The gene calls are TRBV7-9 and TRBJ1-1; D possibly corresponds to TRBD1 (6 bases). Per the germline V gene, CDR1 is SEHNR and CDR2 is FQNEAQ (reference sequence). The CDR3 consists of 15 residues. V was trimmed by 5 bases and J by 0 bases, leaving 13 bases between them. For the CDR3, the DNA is TGTGCCAGCAGCCAACCAAGGGGGGTGAACACTGAAGCTTTCTTT. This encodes CASSQPRGVNTEAFF.

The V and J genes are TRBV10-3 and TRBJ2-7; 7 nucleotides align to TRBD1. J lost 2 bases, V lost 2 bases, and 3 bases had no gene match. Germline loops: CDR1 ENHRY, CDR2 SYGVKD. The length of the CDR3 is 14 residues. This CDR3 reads CAISERDRTYEQYF. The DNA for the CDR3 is TGTGCCATCAGTGAGAGGGACAGAACCTACGAGCAGTACTTC.

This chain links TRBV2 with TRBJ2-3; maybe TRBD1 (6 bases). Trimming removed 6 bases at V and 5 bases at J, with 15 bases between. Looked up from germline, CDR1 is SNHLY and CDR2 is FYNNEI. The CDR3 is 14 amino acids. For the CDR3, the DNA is TGTGCCAGCAGATTGGAGAAACAGGGAGATACGCAGTATTTT. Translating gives CASRLEKQGDTQYF.

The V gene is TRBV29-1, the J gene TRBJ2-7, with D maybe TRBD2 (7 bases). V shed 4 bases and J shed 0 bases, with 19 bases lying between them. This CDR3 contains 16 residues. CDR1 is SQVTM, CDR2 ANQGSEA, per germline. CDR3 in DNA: TGCAGCGTTGTGGGGGGGCCTTCCGTAAGCTCCTACGAGCAGTACTTC. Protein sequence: CSVVGGPSVSSYEQYF.

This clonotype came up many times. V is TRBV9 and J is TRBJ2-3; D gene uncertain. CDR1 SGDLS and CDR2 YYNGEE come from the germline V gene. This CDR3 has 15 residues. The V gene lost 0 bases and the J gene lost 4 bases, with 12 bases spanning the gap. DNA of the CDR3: TGTGCCAGCAGCGTAGACGTGGCTAGACCAGATACGCAGTATTTT. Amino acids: CASSVDVARPDTQYF.